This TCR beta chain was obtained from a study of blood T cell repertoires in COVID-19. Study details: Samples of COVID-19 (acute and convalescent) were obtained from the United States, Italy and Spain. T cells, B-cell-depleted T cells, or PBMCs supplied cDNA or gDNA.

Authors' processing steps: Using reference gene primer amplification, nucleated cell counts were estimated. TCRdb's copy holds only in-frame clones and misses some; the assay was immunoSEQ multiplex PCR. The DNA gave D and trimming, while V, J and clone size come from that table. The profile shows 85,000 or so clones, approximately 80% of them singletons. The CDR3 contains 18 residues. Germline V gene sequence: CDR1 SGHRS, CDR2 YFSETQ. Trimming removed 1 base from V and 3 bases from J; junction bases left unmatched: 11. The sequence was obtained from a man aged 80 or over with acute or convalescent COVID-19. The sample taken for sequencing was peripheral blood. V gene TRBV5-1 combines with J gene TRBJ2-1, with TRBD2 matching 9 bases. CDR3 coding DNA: TGCGCCAGCAGCTTGTCGCGGGAGGGGGTGGTTGACTACAATGAGCAGTTCTTC. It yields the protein CASSLSREGVVDYNEQFF.